The clone carrying this T cell receptor (beta chain) has just a few counts. The antigen remains unidentified. Uncontrolled infection, other autoimmune disease, pregnancy or lactation barred patients from enrollment. From germline, CDR1 is MNHGY and CDR2 SVAAGI. V was clipped by 6 bases and J by 3 bases, with 17 bases between them. The CDR3 covers 15 residues. Amplified TCR beta CDR3 regions came from RNA transcripts. Using the HTBI primer set, a first-round RT-PCR was run on the TCR CDR3. TCRdb reprocessed the multiplex PCR reads via MiXCR and lists one record per CDR3 protein. The sample has fewer than 450,000 distinct CDR3 sequences, approximately 18% seen once. This specimen comes from a study of T cells in Graves' hyperthyroidism and ophthalmopathy. Study-wide results and limits: Most thyroid clonotypes with frequency above 0.001 were detected in blood.

This receptor was obtained from a woman aged 30 to 39 with Graves' hyperthyroidism that later progressed to Graves' ophthalmopathy. Sequencing was carried out using blood. This rearrangement joins TRBV6-9 to TRBJ1-1, with D possibly being TRBD1 (6 bases). The chain's CDR3 is CASRRTQGRDTEAFF. In DNA, the CDR3 is TGTGCCAGCAGACGAACCCAGGGGCGGGACACTGAAGCTTTCTTT.